This is a list of T cell receptor beta chains from one sample in a study of Graves' ophthalmopathy and Graves' hyperthyroidism. Each CDR3 protein is one row after TCRdb ran MiXCR on the multiplex PCR reads. The sample has 580,000 or so distinct CDR3 sequences, approximately 35% seen once. The material sequenced was peripheral blood or thyroid tissue (not recorded which). These receptors originate from an adult man with Graves' hyperthyroidism. Both conserved end residues are part of each CDR3. Each record gives: D gene, clone size, V gene, J gene, CDR3 protein. A D gene is named only where the DNA matches it firmly. Expanded clones are given a class, and other clones once, few, many or no size at all.

-,many,TRBV27,TRBJ1-2,CASSLLAGNYGYTF
-,once,TRBV7-3,TRBJ1-4,CASSSTPGRGLFF
TRBD2,few,TRBV20-1,TRBJ2-3,CSARDSRPSGSTDTQYF
-,many,TRBV2,TRBJ1-1,CASTLRAGPVNTEAFF
-,many,TRBV2,TRBJ1-5,CASQDSNQPQHF
-,many,TRBV5-1,TRBJ1-4,CASSSIYAEKLFF
-,-,TRBV4-1,TRBJ1-4,CANSPPAGEKLFF
TRBD2,many,TRBV13,TRBJ2-7,CASSPSGYYEQYF
TRBD2,-,TRBV29-1,TRBJ2-7,CTLAGGPYEQYF
-,-,TRBV7-3,TRBJ2-5,CASSPLGQTQYF
-,-,TRBV2,-,CASSDRMRGEQFF
-,-,TRBV7-9,TRBJ1-2,CASSPETGYTF
-,-,TRBV24-1,TRBJ2-7,CATSSGGEQYF
-,many,TRBV28,TRBJ1-2,CATTASNYGYTF
-,many,TRBV19,TRBJ1-2,CASSIPALGRGVYGYTF
TRBD1,many,TRBV29-1,TRBJ2-2,CSVTGGGNTGELFF
-,many,TRBV6-6,TRBJ2-6,CASSHDEGYASGANVLTF
-,-,TRBV2,TRBJ2-7,CASKAEPYNEQYF
-,many,TRBV9,TRBJ1-3,CASSVAGGFGNTIYF
-,-,TRBV7-9,TRBJ1-4,CASSSGGWATNEKLFF
TRBD1,many,TRBV2,TRBJ1-1,CASSEVTGGNTEAFF
-,-,TRBV29-1,TRBJ1-1,CSVFGASGGGDYNEAFF
TRBD1,-,TRBV24-1,TRBJ1-2,CVTGDGDRDYGYTF
TRBD1,many,TRBV5-1,TRBJ1-3,CASSSLDRGDSGNTIYF
-,many,TRBV5-4,TRBJ1-1,CASSLNYEAFF
-,many,TRBV2,TRBJ1-5,CASSEAGGINQPQHF
TRBD1,-,TRBV25-1,TRBJ2-3,CASTHWTGGMTDTQYF
-,-,TRBV2,TRBJ1-5,CATSDPGFQPQHF
TRBD2,-,TRBV20-1,TRBJ2-5,CSANRLAQDQETQYF
-,few,TRBV29-1,TRBJ2-4,CSTMGLRNIQYF
TRBD1,many,TRBV2,TRBJ1-3,CASSEGQGPGNTIYF
TRBD1,-,TRBV2,TRBJ2-3,CAGSDIRGLTDTQYF
TRBD1,once,TRBV7-4,TRBJ1-5,CASNPGGGNQPQHF
-,-,TRBV7-9,TRBJ1-2,CASSFRDTINYGYTF
-,-,TRBV7-8,TRBJ1-5,CASSLAREGRQPQHF